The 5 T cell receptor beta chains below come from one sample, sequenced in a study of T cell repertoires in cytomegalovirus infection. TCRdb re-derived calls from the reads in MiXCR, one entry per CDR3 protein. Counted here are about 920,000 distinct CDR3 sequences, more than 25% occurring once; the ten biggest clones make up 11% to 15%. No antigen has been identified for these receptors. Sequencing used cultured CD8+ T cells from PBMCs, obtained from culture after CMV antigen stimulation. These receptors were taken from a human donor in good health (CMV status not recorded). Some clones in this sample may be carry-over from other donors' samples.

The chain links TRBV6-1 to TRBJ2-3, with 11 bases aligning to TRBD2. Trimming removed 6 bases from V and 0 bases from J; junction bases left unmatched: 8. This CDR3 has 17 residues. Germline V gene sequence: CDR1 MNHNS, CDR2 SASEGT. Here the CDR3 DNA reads TGTGCCAGCAGCAGGCTAGCGGGGGGCCCTAGCACAGATACGCAGTATTTT. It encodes CASSRLAGGPSTDTQYF.

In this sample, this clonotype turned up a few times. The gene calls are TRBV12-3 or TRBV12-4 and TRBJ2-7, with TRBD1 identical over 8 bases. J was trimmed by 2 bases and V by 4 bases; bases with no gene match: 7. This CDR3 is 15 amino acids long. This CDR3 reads CASSSRDRPTYEQYV. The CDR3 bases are TGTGCCAGCAGTTCGCGGGACAGGCCAACCTACGAGCAGTACGTC.

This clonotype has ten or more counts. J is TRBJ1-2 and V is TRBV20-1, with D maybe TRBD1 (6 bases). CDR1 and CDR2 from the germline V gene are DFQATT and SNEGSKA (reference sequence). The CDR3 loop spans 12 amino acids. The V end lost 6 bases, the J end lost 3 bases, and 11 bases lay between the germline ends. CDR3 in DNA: TGCAGTGCCCTGGACAGCTACTATGGCTACACCTTC. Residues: CSALDSYYGYTF.

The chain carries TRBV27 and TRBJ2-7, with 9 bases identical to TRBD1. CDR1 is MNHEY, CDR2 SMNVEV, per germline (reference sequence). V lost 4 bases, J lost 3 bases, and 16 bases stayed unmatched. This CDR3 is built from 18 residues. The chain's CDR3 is CASSSSGTGPYSIYEQYV. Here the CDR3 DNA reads TGTGCCAGCAGTTCCTCCGGGACAGGGCCCTACTCAATCTACGAGCAGTACGTC.

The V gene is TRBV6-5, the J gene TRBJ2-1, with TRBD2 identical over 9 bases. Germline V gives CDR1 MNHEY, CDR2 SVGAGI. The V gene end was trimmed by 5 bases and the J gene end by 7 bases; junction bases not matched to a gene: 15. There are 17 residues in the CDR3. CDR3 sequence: CASSHHSGTSSWNEQFF. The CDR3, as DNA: TGTGCCAGCAGTCACCACTCCGGGACTAGCAGTTGGAATGAGCAGTTCTTC.